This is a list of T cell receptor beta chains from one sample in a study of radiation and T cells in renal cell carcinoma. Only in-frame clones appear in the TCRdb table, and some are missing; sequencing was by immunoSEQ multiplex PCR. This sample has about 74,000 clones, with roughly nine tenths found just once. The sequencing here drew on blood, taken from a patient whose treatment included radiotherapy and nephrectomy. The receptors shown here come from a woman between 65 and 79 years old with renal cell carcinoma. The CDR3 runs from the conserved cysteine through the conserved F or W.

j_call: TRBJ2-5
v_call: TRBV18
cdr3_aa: CASSLDIQETQYF

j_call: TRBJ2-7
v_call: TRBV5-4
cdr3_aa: CASSIVGPYEQYF

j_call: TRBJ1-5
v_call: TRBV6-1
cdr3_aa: CASSDFAEYSNQPQHF

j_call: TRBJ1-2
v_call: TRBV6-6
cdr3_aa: CASSYPGQDRGYTF

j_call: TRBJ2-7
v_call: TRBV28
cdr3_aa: CASSTGYFSSYEQYF

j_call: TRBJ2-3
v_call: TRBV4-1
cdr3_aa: CASSQDPGGFNTQYF

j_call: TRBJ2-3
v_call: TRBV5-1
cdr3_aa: CASSLKGGGDTQYF

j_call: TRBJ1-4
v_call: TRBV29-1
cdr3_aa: CSVSGTGIEKLFF

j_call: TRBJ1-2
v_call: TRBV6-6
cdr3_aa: CASSFLTNYGYTF

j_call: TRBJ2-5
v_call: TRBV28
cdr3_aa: CASSEQGRTQYF

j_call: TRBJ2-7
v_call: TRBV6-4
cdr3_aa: CASTHPLDGTYEQYF

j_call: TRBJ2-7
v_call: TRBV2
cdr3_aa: CASSDDYYEQYF

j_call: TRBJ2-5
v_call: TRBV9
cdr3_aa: CASSEPEETQYF

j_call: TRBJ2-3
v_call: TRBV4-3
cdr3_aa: CASSQVGGALNTDTQYF

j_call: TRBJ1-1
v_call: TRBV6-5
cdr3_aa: CASSYIREMNTEAFF

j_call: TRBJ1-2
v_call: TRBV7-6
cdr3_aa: CASSPGRTYGYTF

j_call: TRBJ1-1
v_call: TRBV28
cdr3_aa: CASSLWGGMNTEAFF

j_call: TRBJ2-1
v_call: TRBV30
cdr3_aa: CAWRGGGPYNEQFF

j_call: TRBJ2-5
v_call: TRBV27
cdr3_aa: CASSLFNIGTRFSETQYF

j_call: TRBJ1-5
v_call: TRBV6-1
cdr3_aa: CASSEAGHSNQPQHF

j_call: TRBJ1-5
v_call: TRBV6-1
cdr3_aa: CASIPSRAVRQPQHF

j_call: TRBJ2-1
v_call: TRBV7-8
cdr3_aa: CASSRWSGGAPNQFF

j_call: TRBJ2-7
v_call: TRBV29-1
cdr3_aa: CSVTSGTGGDEQYF

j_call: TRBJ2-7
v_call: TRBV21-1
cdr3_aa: CASSMGKLPPSYEQYF

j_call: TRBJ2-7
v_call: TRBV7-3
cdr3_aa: CASSLRGECYEQYF

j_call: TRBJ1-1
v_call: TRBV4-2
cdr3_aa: CASSQGQGIMNTEAFF

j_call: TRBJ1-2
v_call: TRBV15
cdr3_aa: CATSRVVTGSIGGYTF

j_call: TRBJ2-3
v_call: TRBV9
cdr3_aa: CASSVAAGGPTDTQYF

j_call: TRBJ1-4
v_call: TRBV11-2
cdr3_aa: CASSPGHGNEKLFF

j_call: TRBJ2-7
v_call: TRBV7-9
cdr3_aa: CASSLTTRLGTYEQYF

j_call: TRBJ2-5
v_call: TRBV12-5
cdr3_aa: CATPLGRGAYQETQYF

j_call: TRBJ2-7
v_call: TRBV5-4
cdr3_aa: CASSLDGYEQYF

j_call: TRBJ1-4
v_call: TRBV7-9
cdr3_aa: CASSPAVGTTNEKLFF

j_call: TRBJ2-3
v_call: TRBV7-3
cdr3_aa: CASSLSGGAHTQYF

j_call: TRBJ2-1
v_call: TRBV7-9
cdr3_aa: CASSLALTPGGNEQFF

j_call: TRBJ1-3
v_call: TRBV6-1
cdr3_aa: CASSEQGYSGNTIYF

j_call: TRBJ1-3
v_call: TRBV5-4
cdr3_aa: CASSLPGTGSSGNTIYF

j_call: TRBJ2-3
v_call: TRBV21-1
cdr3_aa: CASSTDRGLETTDTQYF